The 22 T cell receptor beta chains reported below all come from one sample, sequenced in a study of blood T cell repertoires in COVID-19. Assay used: immunoSEQ multiplex PCR; TCRdb lists only in-frame clones, some missing. The table lists 260,000 or so clones, 88% of them singletons. The sequencing input was PBMCs or T cells enriched from blood (not recorded which). The origin of the receptors is a middle-aged woman with acute COVID-19.

The V call is TRBV5-4, the J call TRBJ2-2; 9 bases match TRBD1. This CDR3 region has 17 residues. V was clipped by 4 bases and J by 6 bases; unmatched bases: 13. CDR1 SGHNT and CDR2 YYREEE come from the germline V gene (reference sequence). The CDR3: CASSRDRASVVAGELFF. The CDR3, as DNA: TGTGCCAGCAGCCGGGACAGGGCTTCGGTAGTCGCCGGGGAGCTGTTTTTT.

This chain uses TRBV3-1 (or the pseudogene TRBV3-2) with TRBJ1-2, with D possibly being TRBD1 (6 bases). CDR1 and CDR2 (germline): LGHDT, YNNKEL (reference sequence). The CDR3 has 12 amino acids. The V gene lost 1 base and the J gene lost 7 bases, with 7 bases spanning the gap. The CDR3 is CASSQVGAGYTF. The CDR3 DNA reads TGTGCCAGCAGCCAAGTGGGGGCTGGCTACACCTTC.

J is TRBJ2-4 and V is TRBV2; 14 nucleotides line up with TRBD2. V lost 4 bases, J lost 4 bases, and 9 bases stayed unmatched. Looked up from germline, CDR1 is SNHLY and CDR2 is FYNNEI. The CDR3 contains 18 residues. DNA of the CDR3: TGTGCCAGCAGTGGACTAGCGGGAGGGCCCTCGGTGAAAAACATTCAGTACTTC. As protein: CASSGLAGGPSVKNIQYF.

The chain couples TRBV3-1 (or the pseudogene TRBV3-2) to TRBJ1-4, with D possibly TRBD1 on 6 matching bases. CDR3 length: 15 amino acids. Germline CDR1 LGHDT, CDR2 YNNKEL (reference sequence). V was cut by 3 bases and J by 7 bases, with 15 bases left in between. The CDR3 sequence: CASSQVTGLAEKLFF. Written as DNA, the CDR3 is TGTGCCAGCAGCCAGGTTACAGGGTTAGCTGAAAAACTGTTTTTT.

As regards this clone: One end of the junction fails to match germline, which may point to a read error. J is TRBJ2-1 and V is TRBV7-9; 12 positions agree with TRBD1. This CDR3 comprises 13 residues. Germline V gives CDR1 SEHNR, CDR2 FQNEAQ (reference sequence). CDR3 region: CASSYGTGGALLF. In nucleotides, the CDR3 is TGTGCCAGCAGCTACGGGACAGGGGGCGCCTTGCTCTTC.

The chain recombines TRBV9 with TRBJ1-2; 8 nucleotides agree with TRBD1. The CDR3 is made up of 13 amino acids. J lost 7 bases, V lost 2 bases, and 4 bases had no gene match. The germline CDR1 and CDR2 sequences are SGDLS and YYNGEE. The CDR3 reads CASSVQGAGGYTF. The CDR3, as DNA: TGTGCCAGCAGCGTCCAGGGGGCGGGTGGCTACACCTTC.

The chain combines TRBV5-1 with TRBJ1-6, with D possibly matching TRBD1 (5 bases). The germline gives CDR1 SGHRS, CDR2 YFSETQ. Trimming cost V 0 bases and J 0 bases, with 10 bases left between them. The CDR3 consists of 17 residues. DNA of the CDR3: TGCGCCAGCAGCTTGGTGTGGCAGGGCTCCTATAATTCACCCCTCCACTTT. As protein: CASSLVWQGSYNSPLHF.

This chain joins TRBV4-2 and TRBJ2-5; 12 bases agree with TRBD2. This CDR3 has 17 residues. Germline CDR1 reads LGHNA; CDR2 reads YNFKEQ. V lost 6 bases and J lost 3; bases outside the gene matches: 11. CDR3 bases: TGTGCCAGCAGACTATCGGGACTAGCGGGCCCGAAAGAGACCCAGTACTTC. As protein: CASRLSGLAGPKETQYF.

J is TRBJ1-2 and V is TRBV19, with D tentatively TRBD1 (5 bases). CDR3 size: 13 residues. Germline V CDR1 and CDR2: LNHDA, SQIVND (reference sequence). V lost 6 bases and J 6 bases, leaving 14 bases between the germline ends. CDR3: CASRNSAGHGYTF. CDR3 DNA sequence: TGTGCCAGTAGGAACAGTGCAGGGCATGGCTACACCTTC.

This chain links TRBV5-6 with TRBJ2-5; D gene ambiguous. This CDR3 comprises 16 residues. The V end was cut by 0 bases, the J end by 0 bases, with 12 bases between. The germline gives CDR1 SGHDT, CDR2 YYEEEE. CDR3 region: CASSLVQDLYQETQYF. CDR3 in DNA: TGTGCCAGCAGCTTGGTGCAGGATTTGTACCAAGAGACCCAGTACTTC. Together with reference TRBV5-6 and TRBJ2-5, the CDR3 gives the full variable domain: DAGVTQSPTHLIKTRGQQVTLRCSPKSGHDTVSWYQQALGQGPQFIFQYYEEEERQRGNFPDRFSGHQFPNYSSELNVNALLLGDSALYLCASSLVQDLYQETQYFGPGTRLLVL.

The V call is TRBV19, the J call TRBJ2-1; 7 bases are a match to TRBD2. CDR1 and CDR2 from the germline V gene are LNHDA and SQIVND (reference sequence). V lost 7 bases to trimming and J lost 3 bases; unmatched junction nucleotides: 12. The CDR3 totals 16 residues. In nucleotides, the CDR3 is TGTGCCAGTACCCCCCGGGGAGGGTCCTACTACAATGAGCAGTTCTTC. As protein: CASTPRGGSYYNEQFF.

The count of this clone is one. The chain links TRBV7-8 to TRBJ2-5; D unclear. The CDR3 covers 16 residues. V was clipped by 0 bases and J by 2 bases, with 13 bases between them. The V gene's germline CDR1 is SGHVS and CDR2 FQNEAQ. The CDR3 DNA reads as TGTGCCAGCAGCTTAGCTGTGGTGGCGGTACAAGAGACCCAGTACTTC. This codes for CASSLAVVAVQETQYF. The full variable domain, completed using reference TRBV7-8 and TRBJ2-5, is GAGVSQSPRYKVAKRGQDVALRCDPISGHVSLFWYQQALGQGPEFLTYFQNEAQLDKSGLPSDRFFAERPEGSVSTLKIQRTQQEDSAVYLCASSLAVVAVQETQYFGPGTRLLVL.

The rearrangement uses TRBV11-2 and TRBJ1-5; D may be TRBD1 (5 bases). The CDR3 totals 15 residues. Trimming removed 5 bases from V and 6 bases from J, with 17 bases in between. CDR1 is SGHAT and CDR2 is FQNNGV in the germline V gene. CDR3 residues: CASSRGGPGGQPQHF. The CDR3 DNA reads TGTGCCAGCAGCCGCGGGGGTCCCGGGGGTCAGCCCCAGCATTTT. Variable domain in full (rest from reference TRBV11-2 and TRBJ1-5): EAGVAQSPRYKIIEKRQSVAFWCNPISGHATLYWYQQILGQGPKLLIQFQNNGVVDDSQLPKDRFSAERLKGVDSTLKIQPAKLEDSAVYLCASSRGGPGGQPQHFGDGTRLSIL.

CDR3 protein: CASGPGLNYGYTF. In DNA, the CDR3 is TGCGCCAGCGGACCGGGACTAAACTATGGCTACACCTTC. V usage is TRBV5-1 and J usage is TRBJ1-2; D possibly corresponds to TRBD1 (5 bases). Trimming pared 7 bases from V and 2 bases from J, leaving 12 bases between. Germline CDR1 reads SGHRS; CDR2 reads YFSETQ. The CDR3 loop spans 13 amino acids.

The gene calls are TRBV15 and TRBJ1-5, with 9 bases identical to TRBD1. CDR1 LNHNV and CDR2 YYDKDF come from the germline V gene (reference sequence). CDR3 length: 20 amino acids. The trim removed 0 bases at V and 11 bases at J, leaving 23 bases unmatched. The CDR3 loop is CATSRDIPTGGNSFSWAQHF. In DNA, the CDR3 is TGTGCCACCAGCAGAGATATCCCCACAGGGGGCAATTCCTTTTCGTGGGCCCAGCATTTT. Variable domain in full (rest from reference TRBV15 and TRBJ1-5): DAMVIQNPRYQVTQFGKPVTLSCSQTLNHNVMYWYQQKSSQAPKLLFHYYDKDFNNEADTPDNFQSRRPNTSFCFLDIRSPGLGDTAMYLCATSRDIPTGGNSFSWAQHFGDGTRLSIL.

Note on this clone: At the DNA level, this CDR3 is encoded by other sequences in the same sample as well. The V gene is TRBV2, the J gene TRBJ2-1; 10 positions agree with TRBD2. Germline trimming cut 4 bases from V and 0 bases from J; bases unmatched to any gene: 0. CDR3 size: 15 residues. Per the germline V gene, CDR1 is SNHLY and CDR2 is FYNNEI. The CDR3 loop reads CASSGLAGSYNEQFF. The DNA for the CDR3 is TGTGCCAGCAGTGGACTAGCGGGCTCCTACAATGAGCAGTTCTTC. The full variable domain, in which reference TRBV2 and TRBJ2-1 provide the parts outside the CDR3, is EPEVTQTPSHQVTQMGQEVILRCVPISNHLYFYWYRQILGQKVEFLVSFYNNEISEKSEIFDDQFSVERPDGSNFTLKIRSTKLEDSAMYFCASSGLAGSYNEQFFGPGTRLTVL.

This clone was detected only a few times. Written as DNA, the CDR3 is TGCAGCGTCCGGACTCATTCGGGACAGCTACAGAACACTGAAGCTTTCTTT. Its protein is CSVRTHSGQLQNTEAFF. The chain recombines TRBV29-1 with TRBJ1-1, with 7 bases identical to TRBD1. V trimming: 6 bases; J trimming: 1 base; junction bases outside the gene matches: 17. The CDR3 contains 17 residues. The germline CDR1 and CDR2 sequences are SQVTM and ANQGSEA. Using reference TRBV29-1 and TRBJ1-1 for the parts outside the CDR3, the full variable domain is SAVISQKPSRDICQRGTSLTIQCQVDSQVTMMFWYRQQPGQSLTLIATANQGSEATYESGFVIDKFPISRPNLTFSTLTVSNMSPEDSSIYLCSVRTHSGQLQNTEAFFGQGTRLTVV.

J is TRBJ2-2 and V is TRBV30, with 14 bases lining up with TRBD2. V shed 2 bases and J 1 base; nucleotides not matched to a gene: 6. CDR1 is GTSNPN, CDR2 SVGIG, per germline (reference sequence). The CDR3 is made up of 18 amino acids. The DNA for the CDR3 is TGTGCCTGGAGTTCCGGACTAGCGGGAGGTGAGAACACCGGGGAGCTGTTTTTT. This codes for CAWSSGLAGGENTGELFF.

For this clone: A junction boundary mismatches the germline segment, possibly from a read error. The chain employs TRBV7-7 and TRBJ2-1, with 10 bases identical to TRBD2. CDR3 length equals 18 residues. Germline CDR1 reads SSHAT; CDR2 reads FNYEAQ (reference sequence). This CDR3 is CASSLVLAGVGSYNEQFF. In DNA, the CDR3 is TGTGCTAGCAGCTTAGTGCTAGCGGGAGTGGGGTCCTACAATGAGCAGTTCTTC.

The chain employs TRBV7-2 and TRBJ2-1, with 9 bases lining up with TRBD1. Germline lookup yields CDR1 SGHTA and CDR2 FQGNSA. The CDR3 is 15 amino acids. The trim removed 5 bases at V and 6 bases at J, leaving 8 bases unmatched. The CDR3 loop reads CASSPGQGLVNEQFF. As DNA, the CDR3 is TGTGCCAGCAGCCCGGGACAGGGTTTGGTCAATGAGCAGTTCTTC.

The chain uses TRBV28 and TRBJ2-7; the match to TRBD1 covers 7 bases. CDR3 size: 15 residues. CDR1 and CDR2 (germline): MDHEN, SYDVKM. J was trimmed by 0 bases and V by 4 bases; bases with no gene match: 6. Here the CDR3 DNA reads TGTGCCAGCAGTTCCGGGACAGTCCACTCCTACGAGCAGTACTTC. This codes for CASSSGTVHSYEQYF.

The chain joins TRBV7-2 to TRBJ1-6; 8 bases are shared with TRBD1. CDR1 is SGHTA and CDR2 is FQGNSA in the germline V gene. CDR3 length equals 17 residues. V was pared by 1 base and J by 10 bases, with 12 bases of the junction left unmatched. Here the CDR3 reads CASSLEPQGAVRSPLHF. The CDR3 nucleotides are TGTGCCAGCAGCTTAGAACCGCAGGGGGCTGTGCGGTCACCCCTCCACTTT.